One sample yielded the 29 T cell receptor beta chains listed below, sequenced in a study of T cell responses to AZD1222 COVID-19 vaccine. Sequencing was performed with immunoSEQ multiplex PCR; in TCRdb, only in-frame clones are kept and a portion is missing. This table holds over 150,000 clones, approximately 90% found once. Source: peripheral blood, taken 28 days after the second AZD1222 dose. The origin of the receptors is an adult who received the AZD1222 COVID-19 vaccine.

The gene calls are TRBV7-6 and TRBJ2-3, with D possibly called TRBD1 or TRBD2 (5 bases each). This CDR3 spans 16 amino acids. The germline V gene has CDR1 SGHVS and CDR2 FNYEAQ. The V end was cut by 0 bases, the J end by 2 bases, with 12 bases between. CDR3 sequence (DNA): TGTGCCAGCAGCTTAGCACCGGGACCTCACACAGATACGCAGTATTTT. Amino acids: CASSLAPGPHTDTQYF.

The V and J genes are TRBV7-9 and TRBJ1-2, with 8 nucleotides matching TRBD1. V gave up 2 bases and J gave up 11 bases; unmatched junction bases: 16. CDR3 length: 16 residues. Germline V lookup: CDR1 SEHNR, CDR2 FQNEAQ (reference sequence). Written as DNA, the CDR3 is TGTGCCAGCAGCTTATTCCCCGAGGACAGGGAAATTGGTTACACCTTC. Encoded protein: CASSLFPEDREIGYTF.

This chain connects TRBV18 to TRBJ2-5, with D perhaps TRBD2 (6 bases). The CDR3 runs 15 residues. V was cut by 2 bases and J by 4 bases, with 14 bases left in between. The germline V gene encodes CDR1 KGHSH and CDR2 LQKENI. The chain's CDR3 is CASSPWTEGRETQYF. The CDR3 nucleotides are TGTGCCAGCTCACCATGGACGGAGGGGAGAGAGACCCAGTACTTC.

This chain uses TRBV7-9 with TRBJ1-2; unclear D gene. V lost 6 bases to trimming and J lost 0 bases, with 14 bases between them. The germline gives CDR1 SEHNR, CDR2 FQNEAQ (reference sequence). The CDR3 loop spans 15 amino acids. CDR3: CASSFTIGTNYGYTF. The CDR3, as DNA: TGTGCCAGCAGTTTCACGATTGGTACTAACTATGGCTACACCTTC.

The chain is built from TRBV12-3 or TRBV12-4 and TRBJ2-2, with D perhaps matching TRBD2 (5 bases). The CDR3 is made up of 13 amino acids. The germline V and J ends were trimmed by 3 bases and 6 bases, with 8 bases remaining between them. The CDR3 spells CASSLRASGELFF. In DNA, the CDR3 is TGTGCCAGCAGTTTGAGGGCCTCCGGGGAGCTGTTTTTT.

This clone was detected only a few times. The chain combines TRBV4-3 with TRBJ1-1, with no clear D. V dropped 5 bases and J dropped 1 base, with 8 bases sitting between them. This CDR3 is 13 amino acids long. Germline CDR1 LGHNA, CDR2 YSLEER. The CDR3 sequence is CASSVGENTEAFF. The CDR3 bases are TGCGCCAGCAGCGTTGGGGAGAACACTGAAGCTTTCTTT.

This clone was seen a few times. The rearrangement joins TRBV7-9 to TRBJ2-3, with 9 bases matching TRBD1. The CDR3 covers 15 residues. V gave up 1 base and J gave up 5 bases; unmatched junction bases: 4. In germline, CDR1 is SEHNR, CDR2 FQNEAQ (reference sequence). Written as DNA, the CDR3 is TGTGCCAGCAGCTTAGGACAGGGGGTTGAAGATACGCAGTATTTT. Protein: CASSLGQGVEDTQYF.

The V gene is TRBV4-3, the J gene TRBJ2-1; 10 bases match TRBD1. The germline V gene has CDR1 LGHNA and CDR2 YSLEER. Germline trimming cut 3 bases from V and 4 bases from J; bases unmatched to any gene: 6. This CDR3 is built from 16 residues. CDR3 nucleotide sequence: TGCGCCAGCAGCCAGGCCGGGACAGGGGCGTACAATGAGCAGTTCTTC. Its translation: CASSQAGTGAYNEQFF.

This clone was detected a few times. The chain has TRBV6-2 or TRBV6-3 and TRBJ2-3, with D possibly TRBD1 on 6 matching bases. V was shortened by 7 bases and J by 2 bases, with 16 bases between the two germline ends. CDR1 and CDR2 from the germline V gene are MNHEY and SVGEGT. This CDR3 has 15 residues. The CDR3 region has the DNA TGTGCCAGCACCCCGAATCGACAGGACACAGATACGCAGTATTTT. Residues: CASTPNRQDTDTQYF.

V gene TRBV16 combines with J gene TRBJ1-5; TRBD1 is a possible D gene (6 bases). CDR3 size: 16 residues. Germline V gives CDR1 KGHSY, CDR2 FQNENV. The V gene lost 1 base and the J gene lost 2 bases, with 12 bases spanning the gap. CDR3 sequence reads: CASSQFGPGGNQPQHF. In nucleotides, the CDR3 is TGTGCCAGCAGCCAATTCGGTCCAGGGGGCAATCAGCCCCAGCATTTT. Drawing the rest from reference TRBV16 and TRBJ1-5, the complete variable domain is GEEVAQTPKHLVRGEGQKAKLYCAPIKGHSYVFWYQQVLKNEFKFLISFQNENVFDETGMPKERFSAKCLPNSPCSLEIQATKLEDSAVYFCASSQFGPGGNQPQHFGDGTRLSIL.

V usage is TRBV7-2 and J usage is TRBJ1-4; D is uncertain. The ends were cut back, 3 bases at V and 0 bases at J, with 5 bases in the middle. There are 14 residues in the CDR3. Germline CDR1 is SGHTA and CDR2 is FQGNSA. Here the CDR3 reads CASSLFATNEKLFF. CDR3 in DNA: TGTGCCAGCAGCTTGTTTGCAACTAATGAAAAACTGTTTTTT.

The J gene is TRBJ1-1, the V gene TRBV5-1, with no clear D. The V end lost 5 bases, the J end lost 0 bases, and 11 bases lay between the germline ends. CDR1 and CDR2 from the germline V gene are SGHRS and YFSETQ. The CDR3 is 14 amino acids. This CDR3 reads CASRSRILNTEAFF. In DNA form, the CDR3 reads TGCGCCAGCAGATCACGGATTTTGAACACTGAAGCTTTCTTT.

The rearrangement links TRBV13 to TRBJ2-3; TRBD1 might be the D (6 bases). This CDR3 has 15 amino acids. Germline assignment: CDR1 PRHDT and CDR2 FYEKMQ (reference sequence). The V end was cut by 2 bases, the J end by 4 bases, with 13 bases between. The chain's CDR3 is CASSLWWGPPDTQYF. CDR3 coding DNA: TGTGCCAGCAGCTTATGGTGGGGGCCCCCAGATACGCAGTATTTT.

V gene TRBV7-9 combines with J gene TRBJ1-2; no clear D. The germline V gene has CDR1 SEHNR and CDR2 FQNEAQ (reference sequence). Trimming stripped 5 bases from V and 7 bases from J, with 14 bases between. CDR3 length: 13 residues. The CDR3 DNA reads as TGTGCCAGCAGCCCTCAGTCTCAAGGTGGCTACACCTTC. Its translation: CASSPQSQGGYTF.

J is TRBJ2-7 and V is TRBV7-9, with a weak D call TRBD2 (7 bases). Trimming cost V 5 bases and J 0 bases, with 14 bases left between them. CDR3 length: 15 residues. Looked up from germline, CDR1 is SEHNR and CDR2 is FQNEAQ (reference sequence). The CDR3 bases are TGTGCCAGCAGCGACGGGGGGCCAAGCTCCTACGAGCAGTACTTC. Translated, it gives CASSDGGPSSYEQYF.

This chain connects TRBV3-1 (or the pseudogene TRBV3-2) to TRBJ1-3; D is uncertain. The ends were cut back, 2 bases at V and 0 bases at J, with 8 bases in the middle. This CDR3 contains 15 residues. CDR1 and CDR2 (germline): LGHDT, YNNKEL (reference sequence). In nucleotides, the CDR3 is TGTGCCAGCAGCCAATTATTAAACTCTGGAAACACCATATATTTT. It yields the protein CASSQLLNSGNTIYF.

The DNA for the CDR3 is TGCGCCAGCAGTGCCTCCTACAGGTTGTGGAACGAGCAGTACTTC. Translated: CASSASYRLWNEQYF. The V gene is TRBV10-2, the J gene TRBJ2-7; possible D gene TRBD1, 5 bases. The V gene lost 4 bases and the J gene lost 5 bases, with 18 bases spanning the gap. Germline loops: CDR1 WSHSY, CDR2 SAAADI. This CDR3 is built from 15 residues.

The genes are TRBV19 and TRBJ1-2, with a tentative D call TRBD1 (6 bases). CDR3 length: 15 residues. Trimming stripped 7 bases from V and 6 bases from J, with 21 bases between. Germline CDR1 LNHDA, CDR2 SQIVND (reference sequence). The CDR3 coding sequence is TGTGCCAGTACCATACAGGGAACCCTTTTACATGGCTACACCTTC. Translation gives CASTIQGTLLHGYTF.

The CDR3 protein is CASRETGTYEQYF. In DNA form, the CDR3 reads TGCGCCAGCAGGGAGACAGGGACATACGAGCAGTACTTC. This chain links TRBV5-1 with TRBJ2-7; 7 bases fit TRBD1. Looked up from germline, CDR1 is SGHRS and CDR2 is YFSETQ. The CDR3 consists of 13 residues. Trimming cost V 5 bases and J 4 bases; bases outside gene matches: 6.

The chain is built from TRBV6-2 or TRBV6-3 and TRBJ1-1; D remains unclear. CDR3 length: 14 amino acids. Deletions cut 4 bases from V and 0 bases from J, with 9 bases between. CDR1 and CDR2 from the germline V gene are MNHEY and SVGEGT. CDR3 protein: CASSFPQLNTEAFF. The CDR3 DNA sequence: TGTGCCAGCAGTTTCCCACAGCTGAACACTGAAGCTTTCTTT.

The chain combines TRBV11-2 with TRBJ1-5; the D is unclear. The germline V gene has CDR1 SGHAT and CDR2 FQNNGV. V gave up 1 base and J gave up 2 bases, with 9 bases separating them. The CDR3 is 15 amino acids. The CDR3: CASSLGEGGNQPQHF. The CDR3 nucleotides are TGTGCCAGCAGCTTAGGGGAGGGAGGCAATCAGCCCCAGCATTTT.

The genes are TRBV21-1 and TRBJ1-4; whether TRBD1, the table's D call, matches the DNA was not checked. TRBV21-1 is an annotated pseudogene. CDR3 length: 16 amino acids. For the CDR3, the DNA is TGTGCCAGCAGCAAAGGGGAAAAGGGGGCATATGAAAAACTGTTTTTT. It codes for CASSKGEKGAYEKLFF.

The chain links TRBV9 to TRBJ2-7; no clear D. V shed 6 bases and J shed 7 bases, with 11 bases lying between them. The germline CDR1 and CDR2 sequences are SGDLS and YYNGEE. The CDR3 contains 11 residues. CDR3 coding DNA: TGTGCCAGCACCCCAGACCGGGAGCAGTACTTC. The encoded protein is CASTPDREQYF. Full variable domain (outside the CDR3, taken from reference TRBV9 and TRBJ2-7): DSGVTQTPKHLITATGQRVTLRCSPRSGDLSVYWYQQSLDQGLQFLIQYYNGEERAKGNILERFSAQQFPDLHSELNLSSLELGDSALYFCASTPDREQYFGPGTRLTVT.

The gene calls are TRBV6-1 and TRBJ1-2; possibly TRBD1 for D (6 bases). The CDR3 consists of 14 residues. The germline V gene has CDR1 MNHNS and CDR2 SASEGT. The V gene lost 2 bases and the J gene lost 4 bases, with 11 bases spanning the gap. The CDR3 DNA reads as TGTGCCAGCAGTGAATCCCCAGGGGCCTATGGCTACACCTTC. The encoded protein is CASSESPGAYGYTF.

The rearrangement joins TRBV7-9 to TRBJ2-2; a possible D gene is TRBD1 (6 bases). V lost 8 bases and J lost 4, with 8 bases in between. CDR3 length: 12 residues. From germline, CDR1 is SEHNR and CDR2 FQNEAQ (reference sequence). The chain's CDR3 is CASRGGTGELFF. CDR3 sequence (DNA): TGTGCCAGCCGAGGGGGCACCGGGGAGCTGTTTTTT.

This sequence joins TRBV2 and TRBJ1-1, with no clear D. The length of the CDR3 is 11 residues. Germline-derived CDR1 and CDR2 are SNHLY and FYNNEI. V dropped 2 bases and J dropped 11 bases, with 9 bases sitting between them. For the CDR3, the DNA is TGTGCCAGCAGTGAACCTTACCGGGCTTTCTTT. Its translation is CASSEPYRAFF.

The chain links TRBV19 to TRBJ1-1; TRBD1 agrees at 7 bases. CDR3 length: 15 amino acids. CDR1 is LNHDA and CDR2 is SQIVND in the germline V gene (reference sequence). V shed 5 bases, J shed 5 bases, and the junction held 11 bases outside the gene matches. This CDR3 reads CASSATPTGYTEAFF. The CDR3 DNA follows: TGTGCCAGTAGTGCGACTCCGACAGGGTATACTGAAGCTTTCTTT.

This sequence joins TRBV7-2 and TRBJ1-4; 8 nucleotides line up with TRBD1. Germline-derived CDR1 and CDR2 are SGHTA and FQGNSA. The CDR3 is 14 residues long. V lost 5 bases to trimming and J lost 8 bases; unmatched junction nucleotides: 7. This CDR3 is CASSLGQAREKLFF. DNA for the CDR3: TGTGCCAGCAGCCTGGGACAGGCAAGGGAAAAACTGTTTTTT.

The rearrangement joins TRBV21-1 to TRBJ2-7; TRBD1, the table's D call, lacks a check against the DNA. TRBV21-1 is given as a pseudogene. CDR3 length equals 15 residues. The CDR3 reads CASSARRTGAYEQYF. CDR3 coding DNA: TGTGCCAGCAGCGCCCGCCGGACAGGGGCCTACGAGCAGTACTTC.